This T cell receptor beta chain stems from a study of blood T cell repertoires in COVID-19. Germline assignment: CDR1 SGHTA and CDR2 FQGNSA. The length of the CDR3 is 14 residues. V lost 8 bases, J lost 2 bases, and 6 bases stayed unmatched. Some clones are missing from TCRdb's copy, which holds only in-frame ones; the method was immunoSEQ multiplex PCR. The top ten hold 3.5% to 4.5% of the sample, which has roughly 330,000 clones, 70% to 90% seen once. Material: peripheral blood. The TCR originated in a woman between 45 and 65 years old with active or convalescent COVID-19. V gene TRBV7-2 combines with J gene TRBJ1-1, with 9 bases matching TRBD1. The CDR3 is CASREQGANTEAFF. The DNA for the CDR3 is TGTGCCAGCCGCGAACAGGGGGCCAACACTGAAGCTTTCTTT.